This TCR beta chain derives from a study of T cell responses to AZD1222 COVID-19 vaccine. Study-wide results and caveats: The donors showed a predominance of white British ancestry and of females, with possible underestimation of clonal diversity.

The germline V gene has CDR1 SNHLY and CDR2 FYNNEI. This CDR3 is 13 amino acids long. With 3 bases removed from V and 4 bases from J, the gap between germline ends came to 9 bases. Profiling relied on immunoSEQ multiplex PCR, and the TCRdb table lists in-frame clones only, not all of them. The table shows around 150,000 clones, with around 90% occurring only once. Worth noting for this clone: Its matching antigen is unknown.

V and J are TRBV2 and TRBJ1-1; a weak D match, TRBD1 (5 bases). Sequencing was performed on peripheral blood, taken 28 days after the second dose of the MenACWY control vaccine. The clonotype was recovered from an adult who received the MenACWY meningococcal vaccine as a control. The CDR3 DNA reads TGTGCCAGCAGTGACGGCCAGGGCACTGAAGCTTTCTTT. The encoded protein is CASSDGQGTEAFF.